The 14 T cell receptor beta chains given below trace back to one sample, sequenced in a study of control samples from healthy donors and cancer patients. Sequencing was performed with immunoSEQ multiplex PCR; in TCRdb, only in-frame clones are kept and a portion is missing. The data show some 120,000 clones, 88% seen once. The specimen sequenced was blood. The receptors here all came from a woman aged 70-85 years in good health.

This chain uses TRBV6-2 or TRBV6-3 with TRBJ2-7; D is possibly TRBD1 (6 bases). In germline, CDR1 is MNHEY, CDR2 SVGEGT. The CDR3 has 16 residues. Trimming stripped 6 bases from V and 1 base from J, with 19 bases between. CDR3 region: CASSPQDSRLSYEQYF. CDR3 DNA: TGTGCCAGCAGCCCTCAGGACAGCCGTCTTTCCTACGAGCAGTACTTC.

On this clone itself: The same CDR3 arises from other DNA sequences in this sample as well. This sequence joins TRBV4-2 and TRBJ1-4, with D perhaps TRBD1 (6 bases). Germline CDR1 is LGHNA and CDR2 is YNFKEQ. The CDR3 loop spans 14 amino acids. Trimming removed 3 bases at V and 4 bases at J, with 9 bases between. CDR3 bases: TGTGCCAGCAGCCATACAGGGATTAATGAAAAACTGTTTTTT. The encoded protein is CASSHTGINEKLFF.

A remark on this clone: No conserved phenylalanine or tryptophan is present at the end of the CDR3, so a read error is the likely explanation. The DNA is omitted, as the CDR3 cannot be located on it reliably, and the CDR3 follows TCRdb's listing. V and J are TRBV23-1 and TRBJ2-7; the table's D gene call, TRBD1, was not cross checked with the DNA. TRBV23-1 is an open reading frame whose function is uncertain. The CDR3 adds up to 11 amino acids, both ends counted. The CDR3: CASSRPGQVFL.

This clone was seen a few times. CDR3 region: CASSLGEIAEAFF. The CDR3, as DNA: TGTGCCAGCAGCTTAGGGGAAATCGCTGAAGCTTTCTTT. The chain carries TRBV7-8 and TRBJ1-1; no definite D call. The CDR3 is 13 residues long. CDR1 and CDR2 from the germline V gene are SGHVS and FQNEAQ. Trimming shortened V by 1 base and J by 6 bases, and 9 bases separated the two germline ends.

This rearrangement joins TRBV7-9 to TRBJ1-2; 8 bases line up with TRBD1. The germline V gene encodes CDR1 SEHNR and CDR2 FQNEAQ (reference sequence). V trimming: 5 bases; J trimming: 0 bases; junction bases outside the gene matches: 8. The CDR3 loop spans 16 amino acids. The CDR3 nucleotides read TGTGCCAGCAGCCAAACAGGGGGGAACACTAACTATGGCTACACCTTC. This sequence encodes CASSQTGGNTNYGYTF.

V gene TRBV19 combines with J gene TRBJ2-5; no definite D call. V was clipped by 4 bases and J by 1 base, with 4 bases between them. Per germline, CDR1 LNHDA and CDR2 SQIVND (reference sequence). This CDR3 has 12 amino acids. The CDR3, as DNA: TGTGCCAGTAGTAACATCCAAGAGACCCAGTACTTC. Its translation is CASSNIQETQYF.

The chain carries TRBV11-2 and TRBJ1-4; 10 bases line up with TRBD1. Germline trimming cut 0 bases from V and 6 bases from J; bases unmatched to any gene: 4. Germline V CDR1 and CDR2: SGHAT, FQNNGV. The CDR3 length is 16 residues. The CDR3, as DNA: TGTGCCAGCAGCTTAGATGGACAGGGGGGACATGAAAAACTGTTTTTT. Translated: CASSLDGQGGHEKLFF.

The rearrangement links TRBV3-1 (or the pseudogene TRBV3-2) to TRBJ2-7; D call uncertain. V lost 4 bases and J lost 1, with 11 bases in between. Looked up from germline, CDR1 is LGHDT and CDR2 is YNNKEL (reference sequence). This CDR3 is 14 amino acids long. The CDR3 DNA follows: TGTGCCAGCAGCCGTACCAGTCTATCCTACGAGCAGTACTTC. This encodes CASSRTSLSYEQYF.

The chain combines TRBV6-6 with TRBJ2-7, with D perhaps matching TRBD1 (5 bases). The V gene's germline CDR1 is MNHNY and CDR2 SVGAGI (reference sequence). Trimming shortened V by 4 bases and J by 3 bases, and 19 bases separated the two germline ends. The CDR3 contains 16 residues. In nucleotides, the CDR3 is TGTGCCAGCAGTTCACCGGACACCGCCTTACACTACGAGCAGTACTTC. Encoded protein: CASSSPDTALHYEQYF.

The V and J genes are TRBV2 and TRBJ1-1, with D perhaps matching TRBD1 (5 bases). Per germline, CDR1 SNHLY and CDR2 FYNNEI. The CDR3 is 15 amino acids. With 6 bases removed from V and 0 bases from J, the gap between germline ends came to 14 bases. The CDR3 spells CASSQDRGMNTEAFF. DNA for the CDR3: TGTGCCAGCAGCCAAGATAGGGGTATGAACACTGAAGCTTTCTTT.

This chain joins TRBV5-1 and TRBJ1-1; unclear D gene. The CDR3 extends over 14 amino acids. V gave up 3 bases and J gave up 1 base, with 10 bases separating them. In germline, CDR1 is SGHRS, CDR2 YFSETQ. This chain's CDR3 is CASSYSTQNTEAFF. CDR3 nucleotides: TGCGCCAGCAGCTACTCGACACAGAACACTGAAGCTTTCTTT.

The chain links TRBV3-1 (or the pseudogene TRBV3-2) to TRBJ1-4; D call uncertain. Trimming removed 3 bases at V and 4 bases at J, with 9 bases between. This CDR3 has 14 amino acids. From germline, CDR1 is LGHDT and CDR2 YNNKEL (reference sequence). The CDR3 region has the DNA TGTGCCAGCAGCCAGTTTTCCCATAATGAAAAACTGTTTTTT. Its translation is CASSQFSHNEKLFF.

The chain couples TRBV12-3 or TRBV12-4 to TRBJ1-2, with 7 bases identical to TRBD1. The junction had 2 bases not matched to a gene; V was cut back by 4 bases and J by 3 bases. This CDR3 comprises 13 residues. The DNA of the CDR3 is TGTGCCAGCAGTTACGGACAGGACTATGGCTACACCTTC. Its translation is CASSYGQDYGYTF.

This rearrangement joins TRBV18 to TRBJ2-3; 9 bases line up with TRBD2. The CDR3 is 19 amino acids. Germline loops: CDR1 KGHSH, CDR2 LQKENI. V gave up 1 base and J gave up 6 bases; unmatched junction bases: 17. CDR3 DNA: TGTGCCAGCTCACCACGCTCGACTGGGCGGGGGGGCCCGACCGATACGCAGTATTTT. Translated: CASSPRSTGRGGPTDTQYF.